This T cell receptor beta chain appears in the sequencing data of a study of blood T cell repertoires in COVID-19. Study as a whole: There were acute and convalescent COVID-19 samples, and they came from the United States, Italy and Spain. The cDNA or gDNA used as material had been derived from T cells, B-cell-depleted T cells, or PBMCs.

As handled by the study authors: Nucleated cell counts were estimated from reference gene primer amplification. Clones were sequenced by immunoSEQ multiplex PCR, and TCRdb holds only the in-frame ones, with some missing. From that table come the V and J calls and clone size; the DNA was used to work out D and trimming. The sample has 90,000 to 110,000 clones; around 86% are singletons. From germline, CDR1 is SNHLY and CDR2 FYNNEI. The CDR3 runs 16 residues. The germline V and J ends were trimmed by 6 bases and 0 bases, with 18 bases remaining between them. The sequencing input was peripheral blood. This TCR was sampled from a man older than 75 with acute or convalescent COVID-19. The chain links TRBV2 to TRBJ2-7, with D perhaps matching TRBD1 (5 bases). The CDR3 loop reads CASSETTGFPSYEQYF. DNA of the CDR3: TGTGCCAGCAGCGAAACTACAGGTTTCCCCTCCTACGAGCAGTACTTC.